This section outlines one TCR beta chain sequence together with its context. Its specificity is unknown. V shed 7 bases and J shed 4 bases, with 12 bases lying between them. This CDR3 region has 14 residues. Germline CDR1 is SGHRS and CDR2 is YFSETQ. TCRdb ran MiXCR on the reads and lists one entry per CDR3 protein. The sample carries about 1,000 distinct CDR3 sequences, 60% to 80% recorded once. This record belongs to a study of regulatory T cells in long-lasting Graves disease. Overall study results and limits: TRBV28, TRBJ1-2 and TRBJ2-5 were segments that persistent disease favored.

Making the TCR library involved RNA that had been extracted from PBMCs. The material was peripheral blood mononuclear cells (PBMCs), obtained with antithyroid drug treatment, in newly diagnosed or persistent Graves disease (not recorded which). The clonotype originates from a woman aged 25 to 45 with Graves disease. The rearrangement links TRBV5-1 to TRBJ2-6; D may match TRBD1 or TRBD2 (5 bases each). CDR3 nucleotide sequence: TGCGCCAGCTGGGACGGGGCCGGGGCCAACGTCCTGACTTTC. It yields the protein CASWDGAGANVLTF. Using reference TRBV5-1 and TRBJ2-6 for the parts outside the CDR3, the full variable domain is KAGVTQTPRYLIKTRGQQVTLSCSPISGHRSVSWYQQTPGQGLQFLFEYFSETQRNKGNFPGRFSGRQFSNSRSEMNVSTLELGDSALYLCASWDGAGANVLTFGAGSRLTVL.